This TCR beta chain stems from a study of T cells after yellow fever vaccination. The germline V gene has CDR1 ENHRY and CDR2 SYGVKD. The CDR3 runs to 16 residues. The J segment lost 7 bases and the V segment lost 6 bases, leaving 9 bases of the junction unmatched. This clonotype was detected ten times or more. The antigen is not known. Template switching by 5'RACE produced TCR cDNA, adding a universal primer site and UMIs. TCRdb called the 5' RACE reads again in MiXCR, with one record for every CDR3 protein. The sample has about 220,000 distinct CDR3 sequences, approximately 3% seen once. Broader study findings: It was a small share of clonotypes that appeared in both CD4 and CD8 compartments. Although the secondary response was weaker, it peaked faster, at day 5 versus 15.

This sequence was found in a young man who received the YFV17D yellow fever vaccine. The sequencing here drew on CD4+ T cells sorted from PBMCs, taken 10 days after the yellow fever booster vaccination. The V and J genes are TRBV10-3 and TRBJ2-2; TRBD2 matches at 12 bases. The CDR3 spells CAISQGLAGIGGELFF. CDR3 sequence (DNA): TGTGCCATCAGCCAAGGACTAGCGGGAATAGGCGGGGAGCTGTTTTTT.